This entry describes one T cell receptor beta chain. This entry comes from a study of cytomegalovirus exposure and HLA in healthy donors. The PCR employed 60 Vbeta primers together with 13 Jbeta primers. Using immunoSEQ multiplex PCR, the repertoire was profiled, and TCRdb retains in-frame clones only, with some absent. The data show 90,000 to 140,000 clones, roughly 80% seen once. Germline V gives CDR1 LNHNV, CDR2 YYDKDF (reference sequence). The J segment lost 5 bases and the V segment lost 0 bases, leaving 5 bases of the junction unmatched. This CDR3 contains 16 residues. This chain joins TRBV15 and TRBJ2-3; TRBD1 matches at 10 bases. The specimen sequenced was PBMCs. This TCR was sampled from a man under 40 in good health and CMV-seropositive. Here the CDR3 reads CATSRDRGTGVDTQYF. In nucleotides, the CDR3 is TGTGCCACCAGCAGAGATCGGGGGACAGGGGTAGATACGCAGTATTTT. Full variable domain (missing parts from reference TRBV15 and TRBJ2-3): DAMVIQNPRYQVTQFGKPVTLSCSQTLNHNVMYWYQQKSSQAPKLLFHYYDKDFNNEADTPDNFQSRRPNTSFCFLDIRSPGLGDTAMYLCATSRDRGTGVDTQYFGPGTRLTVL.